These 28 T cell receptor beta chains were all obtained from the same sample, sequenced in a study of vaccination effects on CD4 cells after COVID-19. Antigen-specific CD4+ T cells expanded by the ViraFEST assay with viral peptide pools were then sequenced. Isolating CD4+ T cells followed 9 to 10 days of culture. As their vaccination, participants received two doses of either BNT162b2 or mRNA-1273. The method was immunoSEQ multiplex PCR; TCRdb's version includes in-frame clones alone and lacks a portion of them. The sample records tens of thousands of clones, more than 65% being singletons. These TCRs are of unknown antigen specificity. The starting material was CD4+ T cells from PBMCs cultured with HCoV-229E spike peptides, obtained after COVID-19 vaccination. The receptors here all came from a human donor who received a COVID-19 vaccine.

This sequence joins TRBV2 and TRBJ2-5, with 7 bases aligning to TRBD1. Germline V gene data show CDR1 as SNHLY and CDR2 as FYNNEI. V dropped 8 bases and J dropped 5; count of bases not matched to a gene: 5. CDR3 size: 12 residues. CDR3 amino acids: CASGQEYETQYF. CDR3 coding DNA: TGTGCCAGCGGACAGGAATATGAGACCCAGTACTTC.

The rearrangement joins TRBV6-5 to TRBJ2-3; TRBD2 matches at 8 bases. Losses at the gene ends were 5 bases for V and 4 bases for J; bases not matched to a gene: 5. From germline, CDR1 is MNHEY and CDR2 SVGAGI. This CDR3 region has 14 residues. CDR3 in DNA: TGTGCCAGCAGTAGGGGGACTAGTGCAGATACGCAGTATTTT. Protein product: CASSRGTSADTQYF.

This chain uses TRBV29-1 with TRBJ1-2; D uncertain. V lost 7 bases to trimming and J lost 0 bases, with 12 bases between them. CDR1 is SQVTM, CDR2 ANQGSEA, per germline. The CDR3 loop spans 13 amino acids. This CDR3 is CSAAQESNYGYTF. CDR3 sequence (DNA): TGCAGCGCAGCTCAAGAATCTAACTATGGCTACACCTTC.

The rearrangement joins TRBV2 to TRBJ2-1, with D possibly matching TRBD2 (6 bases). Germline CDR1 reads SNHLY; CDR2 reads FYNNEI. The CDR3 spans 15 residues. V gave up 8 bases and J gave up 5 bases, with 19 bases separating them. The CDR3 loop is CASRSFRDLNNEQFF. The CDR3 bases are TGTGCCAGCCGCTCCTTTAGGGACTTAAACAATGAGCAGTTCTTC.

This clone was counted only a few times. V is TRBV11-2 and J is TRBJ2-7; maybe TRBD1 (5 bases). The CDR3 length is 15 residues. The germline V gene encodes CDR1 SGHAT and CDR2 FQNNGV. V dropped 0 bases and J dropped 3 bases, with 12 bases sitting between them. This chain's CDR3 is CASSLDQGWIYEQYF. Here the CDR3 DNA reads TGTGCCAGCAGCTTAGATCAGGGTTGGATCTACGAGCAGTACTTC.

The chain combines TRBV11-3 with TRBJ2-2; 10 bases line up with TRBD2. With 5 bases clipped from V and 8 bases from J, the junction kept 14 bases outside the gene matches. From germline, CDR1 is SGHNT and CDR2 YENEEA. This CDR3 contains 17 residues. As DNA, the CDR3 is TGTGCCAGCAGCCACAGTATGTCTAGCGGGAGTACAGGGGAGCTGTTTTTT. Translation gives CASSHSMSSGSTGELFF.

This clone turned up a few times. This chain connects TRBV4-1 to TRBJ1-6; 9 nucleotides match TRBD1. CDR3 size: 16 residues. The V gene end was trimmed by 0 bases and the J gene end by 10 bases; junction bases not matched to a gene: 7. Germline CDR1 is MGHRA and CDR2 is YSYEKL. The CDR3: CASSQDGTGRRSPLHF. DNA for the CDR3: TGCGCCAGCAGCCAAGATGGGACAGGGAGGAGGTCACCCCTCCACTTT.

The chain employs TRBV11-2 and TRBJ2-2; 9 bases map to TRBD1. There are 16 residues in the CDR3. Germline V gives CDR1 SGHAT, CDR2 FQNNGV. V gave up 5 bases and J gave up 4 bases; unmatched junction bases: 8. In DNA form, the CDR3 reads TGTGCCAGCAGCCAATCCGGGACAGGGACCACCGGGGAGCTGTTTTTT. This codes for CASSQSGTGTTGELFF.

V is TRBV28 and J is TRBJ2-7; no firm D call. Trimming stripped 8 bases from V and 0 bases from J, with 11 bases between. Germline CDR1 reads MDHEN; CDR2 reads SYDVKM. The CDR3 runs to 13 residues. The CDR3 region has the DNA TGTGCCAGCGTAACCTCGAGCTCCTACGAGCAGTACTTC. Its translation: CASVTSSSYEQYF.

This clone was counted a single time. CDR3 in amino acids: CASSQTRKLDIQYF. The CDR3 DNA reads as TGTGCCAGCAGCCAAACCCGGAAATTGGACATTCAGTACTTC. The chain is built from TRBV14 and TRBJ2-4; D ambiguous. Germline V CDR1 and CDR2: SGHDN, FVKESK. Trimming pared 2 bases from V and 8 bases from J, leaving 13 bases between. The CDR3 loop spans 14 amino acids.

Here the CDR3 reads CASGSAGTGLTGTQYF. As DNA, the CDR3 is TGTGCTAGTGGTTCCGCTGGGACAGGGCTCACGGGGACCCAGTACTTC. J is TRBJ2-5 and V is TRBV12-5, with 9 bases fitting TRBD1. With 4 bases clipped from V and 7 bases from J, the junction kept 13 bases outside the gene matches. The V gene's germline CDR1 is LGHNT and CDR2 FRNRAP. The CDR3 runs to 16 residues.

This clone has only a few counts. The V call is TRBV5-1, the J call TRBJ1-4; a weak D match, TRBD1 (6 bases). Germline CDR1 SGHRS, CDR2 YFSETQ. V was shortened by 0 bases and J by 2 bases, with 8 bases between the two germline ends. The CDR3 is made up of 15 amino acids. CDR3 sequence (DNA): TGCGCCAGCAGCTTGGACCAGGGGACTAATGAAAAACTGTTTTTT. Its protein is CASSLDQGTNEKLFF.

The V call is TRBV6-5, the J call TRBJ1-1, with TRBD1 identical over 10 bases. This CDR3 spans 16 amino acids. Germline assignment: CDR1 MNHEY and CDR2 SVGAGI. V shed 2 bases, J shed 1 base, and the junction held 4 bases outside the gene matches. CDR3 protein: CASSYRRTGGNTEAFF. The CDR3 DNA reads TGTGCCAGCAGTTACCGACGGACAGGGGGGAACACTGAAGCTTTCTTT.

The chain carries TRBV4-1 and TRBJ1-1, with 7 bases matching TRBD1. Germline V gene lookup returns CDR1 MGHRA and CDR2 YSYEKL. Losses at the gene ends were 2 bases for V and 6 bases for J; bases not matched to a gene: 0. CDR3 length equals 12 residues. CDR3: CASSQQGAEAFF. Here the CDR3 DNA reads TGCGCCAGCAGCCAACAGGGGGCTGAAGCTTTCTTT.

The chain uses TRBV11-2 and TRBJ2-1; unclear D gene. Germline V CDR1 and CDR2: SGHAT, FQNNGV. The length of the CDR3 is 12 residues. The ends were cut back, 5 bases at V and 5 bases at J, with 7 bases in the middle. CDR3 bases: TGTGCCAGCAGCCAAGTGGACAATGAGCAGTTCTTC. This gives the protein CASSQVDNEQFF.

There are a few counts of this clone. The V and J genes are TRBV7-9 and TRBJ1-6, with D possibly TRBD1 on 6 matching bases. The germline V gene encodes CDR1 SEHNR and CDR2 FQNEAQ (reference sequence). Trimming stripped 11 bases from V and 5 bases from J, with 19 bases between. The CDR3 contains 15 residues. CDR3 coding DNA: TGTGCCCCCCCGCCAGGGGCTAAACATAATTCACCCCTCCACTTT. Amino acids: CAPPPGAKHNSPLHF.

The chain has TRBV9 and TRBJ2-3, with 9 bases that match TRBD2. V lost 4 bases, J lost 0 bases, and 6 bases stayed unmatched. Germline CDR1 is SGDLS and CDR2 is YYNGEE. The CDR3 runs to 16 residues. CDR3 protein: CASSSRLAVSTDTQYF. The DNA for the CDR3 is TGTGCCAGCAGCTCCCGACTAGCGGTAAGCACAGATACGCAGTATTTT.

The V gene is TRBV7-8, the J gene TRBJ1-3, with D unresolved. V gave up 2 bases and J gave up 0 bases, with 8 bases separating them. CDR3 size: 15 residues. Germline-derived CDR1 and CDR2 are SGHVS and FQNEAQ. The CDR3 protein is CASSLQASSGNTIYF. The CDR3 region has the DNA TGTGCCAGCAGCTTACAGGCCTCCTCTGGAAACACCATATATTTT.

This chain connects TRBV27 to TRBJ1-2; 11 bases line up with TRBD1. This CDR3 is 15 amino acids long. CDR1 is MNHEY and CDR2 is SMNVEV in the germline V gene (reference sequence). J was trimmed by 3 bases and V by 4 bases; bases with no gene match: 4. DNA for the CDR3: TGTGCCAGCAGTTCGGGGACAGGGGGGGACTATGGCTACACCTTC. The encoded protein is CASSSGTGGDYGYTF.

This clone appeared a few times. The chain couples TRBV7-9 to TRBJ2-7, with 9 bases lining up with TRBD1. There are 15 residues in the CDR3. Trimming took 7 bases from V and 1 from J; bases not matched to a gene: 8. CDR1 and CDR2 (germline): SEHNR, FQNEAQ (reference sequence). For the CDR3, the DNA is TGTGCCAGCACCGCGGAGACAGGGGGGTCCTACGAGCAGTACTTC. Its protein product is CASTAETGGSYEQYF.

The V call is TRBV6-5, the J call TRBJ2-3; D is possibly TRBD2 (6 bases). The germline CDR1 and CDR2 sequences are MNHEY and SVGAGI. V lost 2 bases and J lost 0, with 9 bases in between. The CDR3 is made up of 15 amino acids. CDR3 coding DNA: TGTGCCAGCAGTTACGCTCGGGAGAGCACAGATACGCAGTATTTT. Translating it yields CASSYARESTDTQYF.

The chain uses TRBV11-3 and TRBJ2-7, with 13 bases matching TRBD2. Trimming at V came to 5 bases and at J to 7 bases, leaving 8 bases not matched to a gene. The CDR3 length is 15 residues. Germline loops: CDR1 SGHNT, CDR2 YENEEA. The CDR3: CASSRGTSGIREQYF. The CDR3 nucleotides are TGTGCCAGCAGCCGTGGGACTAGCGGGATTCGAGAGCAGTACTTC. Supplemented by reference TRBV11-3 and TRBJ2-7, the full variable domain reads EAGVVQSPRYKIIEKKQPVAFWCNPISGHNTLYWYLQNLGQGPELLIRYENEEAVDDSQLPKDRFSAERLKGVDSTLKIQPAELGDSAVYLCASSRGTSGIREQYFGPGTRLTVT.

The J gene is TRBJ2-6, the V gene TRBV3-1 (or the pseudogene TRBV3-2); 13 positions agree with TRBD2. Trimming took 2 bases from V and 2 from J; bases not matched to a gene: 6. Germline V lookup: CDR1 LGHDT, CDR2 YNNKEL (reference sequence). This CDR3 is built from 19 residues. In DNA, the CDR3 is TGTGCCAGCAGCCAACCTACTAGCGGGGGGGCGGCTGGGGCCAACGTCCTGACTTTC. This gives the protein CASSQPTSGGAAGANVLTF.

The chain carries TRBV6-5 and TRBJ1-1; D is uncertain. In germline, CDR1 is MNHEY, CDR2 SVGAGI. This CDR3 comprises 13 residues. Trimming stripped 6 bases from V and 0 bases from J, with 8 bases between. This CDR3 reads CASSKFMNTEAFF. The CDR3 DNA sequence: TGTGCCAGCAGCAAATTCATGAACACTGAAGCTTTCTTT.

This clone was detected only a few times. The chain joins TRBV23-1 to TRBJ2-1; the match to TRBD1 covers 8 bases. TRBV23-1 is an ORF, and what it does is uncertain. Trimming cost V 2 bases and J 5 bases; bases outside gene matches: 5. The CDR3 totals 15 residues. The CDR3 here is CASSQKGQADNEQFF. The DNA of the CDR3 is TGCGCCAGCAGTCAAAAGGGACAGGCCGACAATGAGCAGTTCTTC.

The V and J genes are TRBV10-2 and TRBJ2-3, with 7 nucleotides matching TRBD1. Losses at the gene ends were 6 bases for V and 1 base for J; bases not matched to a gene: 4. Germline V CDR1 and CDR2: WSHSY, SAAADI. This CDR3 has 14 amino acids. The CDR3 loop is CASSAGGRTDTQYF. The CDR3 DNA sequence: TGCGCCAGCAGCGCAGGGGGACGCACAGATACGCAGTATTTT.

The chain couples TRBV7-9 to TRBJ1-2, with D tentatively TRBD1 (5 bases). Between the trimmed V and J ends, which lost 1 base and 6 bases, there was a span of 12 bases. The CDR3 sequence is 14 residues long. Germline CDR1 reads SEHNR; CDR2 reads FQNEAQ (reference sequence). The CDR3 DNA is TGTGCCAGCAGCTTAGGGTCCGAGGGACATGGCTACACCTTC. Its protein product is CASSLGSEGHGYTF.

The V and J genes are TRBV13 and TRBJ1-2; D remains unclear. V was cut by 5 bases and J by 4 bases, with 17 bases left in between. Germline CDR1 and CDR2: PRHDT and FYEKMQ (reference sequence). There are 15 residues in the CDR3. The CDR3 DNA is TGTGCCAGCAGCAGCGACCGACTAACGTCCTATGGCTACACCTTC. Translation: CASSSDRLTSYGYTF.